The 7 T cell receptor beta chains presented below share a single source sample, sequenced in a study of beta chain features in type 1 diabetes. Every isolated RNA sample was fully reverse transcribed, so sequencing captured expressed TCRB transcripts. Using immunoSEQ multiplex PCR, the repertoire was profiled, and TCRdb retains in-frame clones only, with some absent. The sample includes roughly 150,000 clones, roughly 65% seen only once; the top ten take about 0.091%. These receptors' antigens are unknown. Study findings and constraints: TCRB CDR3 length was moderately but significantly reduced in all four CD4+ subsets of Type 1 diabetes patients.

Sequenced: naive CD4+ T cells from blood. These receptors were collected from a man aged 25 to 45 with type 1 diabetes.

To note about this clone: Other DNA variants within this sample encode the same CDR3. The chain joins TRBV9 to TRBJ2-3, with D uncertain. The CDR3 runs to 13 residues. Trimming removed 0 bases from V and 1 base from J, with 3 bases in between. Germline loops: CDR1 SGDLS, CDR2 YYNGEE. The CDR3 sequence is CASSVGGTDTQYF. In DNA form, the CDR3 reads TGTGCCAGCAGCGTAGGGGGCACAGATACGCAGTATTTT. The variable domain in full, completed from reference TRBV9 and TRBJ2-3, reads DSGVTQTPKHLITATGQRVTLRCSPRSGDLSVYWYQQSLDQGLQFLIQYYNGEERAKGNILERFSAQQFPDLHSELNLSSLELGDSALYFCASSVGGTDTQYFGPGTRLTVL.

The chain employs TRBV30 and TRBJ2-2; D not certain. Germline CDR1 GTSNPN, CDR2 SVGIG (reference sequence). This CDR3 contains 13 residues. V shed 3 bases and J shed 0 bases, with 5 bases lying between them. CDR3 sequence: CAWRTANTGELFF. CDR3 DNA sequence: TGTGCCTGGAGGACGGCGAACACCGGGGAGCTGTTTTTT.

This chain links TRBV2 with TRBJ1-2, with D uncertain. Trimming removed 3 bases from V and 5 bases from J, with 7 bases in between. The CDR3 runs 12 residues. The V gene's germline CDR1 is SNHLY and CDR2 FYNNEI. The CDR3 region has the DNA TGTGCCAGCAGTGAGATGCAGTATGGCTACACCTTC. Protein: CASSEMQYGYTF.

The CDR3 loop is CASSAVGQGVDEQYF. CDR3 in DNA: TGTGCCAGCAGCGCGGTGGGACAGGGTGTCGACGAGCAGTACTTC. The chain couples TRBV7-2 to TRBJ2-7; TRBD1 matches at 9 bases. CDR1 and CDR2 from the germline V gene are SGHTA and FQGNSA. The CDR3 sequence is 15 residues long. Trimming cost V 5 bases and J 5 bases; bases outside gene matches: 10. The full variable domain, rest sourced from reference TRBV7-2 and TRBJ2-7, is GAGVSQSPSNKVTEKGKDVELRCDPISGHTALYWYRQSLGQGLEFLIYFQGNSAPDKSGLPSDRFSAERTGGSVSTLTIQRTQQEDSAVYLCASSAVGQGVDEQYFGPGTRLTVT.

This chain uses TRBV11-2 with TRBJ2-3; TRBD2 aligns across 7 bases. CDR1 and CDR2 (germline): SGHAT, FQNNGV. V lost 3 bases, J lost 4 bases, and 10 bases stayed unmatched. The CDR3 runs 16 residues. The CDR3 reads CASSFSGRGSADTQYF. The CDR3 DNA follows: TGTGCCAGCAGCTTTAGTGGGCGGGGGAGTGCAGATACGCAGTATTTT.

V and J are TRBV29-1 and TRBJ1-2; D gene unclear. Per the germline V gene, CDR1 is SQVTM and CDR2 is ANQGSEA. The CDR3 extends over 14 amino acids. Trimming removed 3 bases from V and 2 bases from J, with 13 bases in between. CDR3 residues: CSVDGTNPNYGYTF. The CDR3 DNA reads TGCAGCGTTGATGGTACTAATCCAAACTATGGCTACACCTTC.

This chain links TRBV28 with TRBJ2-3, with 8 positions matching TRBD2. The germline gives CDR1 MDHEN, CDR2 SYDVKM. The CDR3 contains 15 residues. J was trimmed by 5 bases and V by 6 bases; bases with no gene match: 10. CDR3 sequence: CASSPRGGPGDTQYF. CDR3 nucleotides: TGTGCCAGCAGCCCACGGGGGGGCCCCGGAGATACGCAGTATTTT.